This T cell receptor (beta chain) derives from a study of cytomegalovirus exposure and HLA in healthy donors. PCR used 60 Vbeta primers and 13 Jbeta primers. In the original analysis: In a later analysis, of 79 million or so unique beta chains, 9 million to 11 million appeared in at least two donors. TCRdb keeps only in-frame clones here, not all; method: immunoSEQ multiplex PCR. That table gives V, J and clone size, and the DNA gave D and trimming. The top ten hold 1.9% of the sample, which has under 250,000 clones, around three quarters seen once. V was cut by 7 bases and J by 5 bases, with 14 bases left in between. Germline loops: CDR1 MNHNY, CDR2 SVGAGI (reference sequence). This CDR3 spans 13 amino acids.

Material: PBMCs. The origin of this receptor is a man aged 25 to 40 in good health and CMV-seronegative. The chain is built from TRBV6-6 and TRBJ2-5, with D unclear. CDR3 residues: CASTASSEETQYF. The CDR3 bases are TGTGCCAGCACCGCCTCGTCGGAGGAGACCCAGTACTTC.